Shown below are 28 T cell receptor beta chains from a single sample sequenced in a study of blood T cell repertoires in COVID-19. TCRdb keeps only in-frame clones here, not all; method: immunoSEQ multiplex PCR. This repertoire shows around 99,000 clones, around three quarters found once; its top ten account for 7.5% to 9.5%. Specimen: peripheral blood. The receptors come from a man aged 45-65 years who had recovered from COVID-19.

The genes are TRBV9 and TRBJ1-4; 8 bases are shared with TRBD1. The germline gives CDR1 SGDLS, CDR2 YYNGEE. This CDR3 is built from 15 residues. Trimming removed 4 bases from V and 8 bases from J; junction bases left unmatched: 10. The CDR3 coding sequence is TGTGCCAGCAGCCCCCTCGGACAGGGTTTAGAAAAACTGTTTTTT. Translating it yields CASSPLGQGLEKLFF.

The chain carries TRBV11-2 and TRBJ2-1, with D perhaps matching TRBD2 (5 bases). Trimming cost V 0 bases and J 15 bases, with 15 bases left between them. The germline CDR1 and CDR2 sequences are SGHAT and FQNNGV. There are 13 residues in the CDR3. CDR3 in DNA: TGTGCCAGCAGCTTAGATCGACGGGGTGGACGGTTCTTC. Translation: CASSLDRRGGRFF.

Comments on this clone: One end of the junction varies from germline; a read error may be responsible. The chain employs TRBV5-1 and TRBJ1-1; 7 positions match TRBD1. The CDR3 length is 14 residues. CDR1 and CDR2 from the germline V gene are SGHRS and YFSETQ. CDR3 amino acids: CASNLGQRNTEAFF. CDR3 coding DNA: TGCGCCAGCAACTTGGGACAGAGGAACACTGAAGCTTTCTTT.

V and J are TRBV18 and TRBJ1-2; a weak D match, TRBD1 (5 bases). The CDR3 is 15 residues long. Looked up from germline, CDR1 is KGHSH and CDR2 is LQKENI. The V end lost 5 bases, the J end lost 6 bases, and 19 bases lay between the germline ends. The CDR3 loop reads CASSMEEGHTHGYTF. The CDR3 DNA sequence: TGTGCCAGCTCAATGGAGGAGGGGCATACTCATGGCTACACCTTC.

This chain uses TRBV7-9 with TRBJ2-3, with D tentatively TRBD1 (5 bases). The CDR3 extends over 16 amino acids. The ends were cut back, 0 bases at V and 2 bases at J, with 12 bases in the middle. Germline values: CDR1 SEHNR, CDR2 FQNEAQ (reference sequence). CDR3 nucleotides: TGTGCCAGCAGCTTAGCGCGACAGCTTCTCACAGATACGCAGTATTTT. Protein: CASSLARQLLTDTQYF.

The CDR3 protein is CASSLGRGDLIFQETQYF. The CDR3 DNA is TGTGCCAGCAGCTTAGGACGGGGGGACTTGATCTTCCAAGAGACCCAGTACTTC. This chain uses TRBV7-9 with TRBJ2-5, with 7 bases aligning to TRBD2. CDR3 size: 18 residues. After removal of 1 base from V and 1 base from J, the junction contained 12 bases not matched to a gene. CDR1 and CDR2 from the germline V gene are SEHNR and FQNEAQ (reference sequence).

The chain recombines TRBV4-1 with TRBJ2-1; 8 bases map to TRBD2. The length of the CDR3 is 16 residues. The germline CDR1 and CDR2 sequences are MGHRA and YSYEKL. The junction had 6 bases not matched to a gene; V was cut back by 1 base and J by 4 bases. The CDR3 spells CASSQVSASGYNEQFF. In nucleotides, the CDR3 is TGCGCCAGCAGCCAAGTCTCCGCTAGCGGGTACAATGAGCAGTTCTTC.

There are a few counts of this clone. In DNA, the CDR3 is TGTGCCAGCAGTTTAAGGGCAGCGGCCGAAAACATTCAGTACTTC. This encodes CASSLRAAAENIQYF. The chain has TRBV27 and TRBJ2-4; maybe TRBD2 (5 bases). CDR1 is MNHEY, CDR2 SMNVEV, per germline (reference sequence). The CDR3 loop spans 15 amino acids. V lost 2 bases and J lost 5, with 13 bases in between.

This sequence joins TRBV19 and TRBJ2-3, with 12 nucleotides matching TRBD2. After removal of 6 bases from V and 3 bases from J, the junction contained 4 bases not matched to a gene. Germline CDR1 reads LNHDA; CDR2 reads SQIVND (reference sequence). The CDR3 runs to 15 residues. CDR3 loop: CASRRTSGETDTQYF. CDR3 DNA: TGTGCCAGTAGGCGGACTAGCGGGGAAACAGATACGCAGTATTTT.

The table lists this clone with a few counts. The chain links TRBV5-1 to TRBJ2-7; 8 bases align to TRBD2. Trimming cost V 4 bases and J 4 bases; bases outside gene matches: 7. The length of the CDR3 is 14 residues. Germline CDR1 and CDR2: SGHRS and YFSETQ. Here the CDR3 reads CASSTGGGQYEQYF. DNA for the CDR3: TGCGCCAGCAGCACGGGAGGGGGGCAGTACGAGCAGTACTTC.

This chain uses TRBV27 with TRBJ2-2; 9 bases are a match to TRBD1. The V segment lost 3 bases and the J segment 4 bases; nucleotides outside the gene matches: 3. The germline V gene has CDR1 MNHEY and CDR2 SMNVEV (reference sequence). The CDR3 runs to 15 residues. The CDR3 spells CASSFGQGSTGELFF. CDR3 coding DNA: TGTGCCAGCAGTTTTGGACAGGGGAGCACCGGGGAGCTGTTTTTT.

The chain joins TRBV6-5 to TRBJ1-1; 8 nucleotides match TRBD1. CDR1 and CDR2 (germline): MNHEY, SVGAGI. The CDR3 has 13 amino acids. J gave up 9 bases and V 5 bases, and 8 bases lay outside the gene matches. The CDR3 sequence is CASSPNRGFQAFF. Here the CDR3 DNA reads TGTGCCAGCAGTCCTAACAGGGGGTTTCAAGCTTTCTTT.

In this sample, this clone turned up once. The CDR3 loop is CASSLRLAGGPYNEQFF. In DNA form, the CDR3 reads TGTGCCAGCAGCCTGAGACTAGCGGGGGGACCATACAATGAGCAGTTCTTC. The chain uses TRBV11-2 and TRBJ2-1; 13 nucleotides align to TRBD2. J was trimmed by 4 bases and V by 5 bases; bases with no gene match: 8. This CDR3 is built from 17 residues. Germline V gene data show CDR1 as SGHAT and CDR2 as FQNNGV.

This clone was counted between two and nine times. The CDR3, as DNA: TGTGCCAGCAGTGCGGGACAGGTCGTCTACGAGCAGTACTTC. Protein product: CASSAGQVVYEQYF. The chain carries TRBV2 and TRBJ2-7; 8 positions match TRBD1. The germline gives CDR1 SNHLY, CDR2 FYNNEI. The V and J ends lost 4 bases and 3 bases, in that order; junction bases with no gene match: 5. The CDR3 contains 14 residues.

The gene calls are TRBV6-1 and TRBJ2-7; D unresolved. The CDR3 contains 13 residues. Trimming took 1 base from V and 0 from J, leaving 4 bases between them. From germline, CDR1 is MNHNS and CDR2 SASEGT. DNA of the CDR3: TGTGCCAGCAGTGAAGACACCTCCTACGAGCAGTACTTC. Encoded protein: CASSEDTSYEQYF.

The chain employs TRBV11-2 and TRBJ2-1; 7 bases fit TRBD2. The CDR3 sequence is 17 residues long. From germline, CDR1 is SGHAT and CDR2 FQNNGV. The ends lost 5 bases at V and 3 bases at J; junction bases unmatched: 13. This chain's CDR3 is CASSRPVGTTLYNEQFF. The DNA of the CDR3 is TGTGCCAGCAGCCGACCGGTCGGGACTACCCTCTACAATGAGCAGTTCTTC. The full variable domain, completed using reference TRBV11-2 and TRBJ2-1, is EAGVAQSPRYKIIEKRQSVAFWCNPISGHATLYWYQQILGQGPKLLIQFQNNGVVDDSQLPKDRFSAERLKGVDSTLKIQPAKLEDSAVYLCASSRPVGTTLYNEQFFGPGTRLTVL.

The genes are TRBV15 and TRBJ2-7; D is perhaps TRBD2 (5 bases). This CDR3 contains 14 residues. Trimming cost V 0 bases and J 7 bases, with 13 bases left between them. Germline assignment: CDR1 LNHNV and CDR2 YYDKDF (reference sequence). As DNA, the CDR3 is TGTGCCACCAGCAGAGATAGGGAGTTAGGGGAGCAGTACTTC. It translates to CATSRDRELGEQYF. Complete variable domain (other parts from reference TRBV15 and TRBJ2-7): DAMVIQNPRYQVTQFGKPVTLSCSQTLNHNVMYWYQQKSSQAPKLLFHYYDKDFNNEADTPDNFQSRRPNTSFCFLDIRSPGLGDTAMYLCATSRDRELGEQYFGPGTRLTVT.

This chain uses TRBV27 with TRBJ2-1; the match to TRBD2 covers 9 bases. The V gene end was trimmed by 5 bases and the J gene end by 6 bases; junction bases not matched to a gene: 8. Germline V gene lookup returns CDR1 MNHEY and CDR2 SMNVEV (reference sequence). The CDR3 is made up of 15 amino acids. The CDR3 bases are TGTGCCAGCAGTATTAGCGGGAGATGGGGCAATGAGCAGTTCTTC. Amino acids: CASSISGRWGNEQFF.

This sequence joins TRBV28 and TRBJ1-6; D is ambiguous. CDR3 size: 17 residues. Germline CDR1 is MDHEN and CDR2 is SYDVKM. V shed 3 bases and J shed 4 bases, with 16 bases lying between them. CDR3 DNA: TGTGCCAGCAGTTTTAGTACTGGTACAGCATATAATTCACCCCTCCACTTT. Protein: CASSFSTGTAYNSPLHF.

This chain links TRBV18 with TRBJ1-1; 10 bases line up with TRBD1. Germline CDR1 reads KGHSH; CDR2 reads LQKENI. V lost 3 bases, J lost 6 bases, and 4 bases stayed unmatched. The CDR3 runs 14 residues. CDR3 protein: CASSPGQGISEAFF. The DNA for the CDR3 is TGTGCCAGCTCACCGGGACAGGGGATCTCTGAAGCTTTCTTT. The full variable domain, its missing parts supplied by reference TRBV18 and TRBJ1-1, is NAGVMQNPRHLVRRRGQEARLRCSPMKGHSHVYWYRQLPEEGLKFMVYLQKENIIDESGMPKERFSAEFPKEGPSILRIQQVVRGDSAAYFCASSPGQGISEAFFGQGTRLTVV.

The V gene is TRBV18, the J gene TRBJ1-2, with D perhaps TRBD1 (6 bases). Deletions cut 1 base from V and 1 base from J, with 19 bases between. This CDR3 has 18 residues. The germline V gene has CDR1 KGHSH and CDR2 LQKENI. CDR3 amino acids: CASSPLTGGELINYGYTF. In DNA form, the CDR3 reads TGTGCCAGCTCACCACTGACAGGAGGCGAACTGATTAACTATGGCTACACCTTC. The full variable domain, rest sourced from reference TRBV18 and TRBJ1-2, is NAGVMQNPRHLVRRRGQEARLRCSPMKGHSHVYWYRQLPEEGLKFMVYLQKENIIDESGMPKERFSAEFPKEGPSILRIQQVVRGDSAAYFCASSPLTGGELINYGYTFGSGTRLTVV.

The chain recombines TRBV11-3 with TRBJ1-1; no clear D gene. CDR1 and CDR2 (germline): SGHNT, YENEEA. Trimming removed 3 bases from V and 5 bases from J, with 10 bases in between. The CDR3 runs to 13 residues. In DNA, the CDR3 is TGTGCCAGCAGCTTTGAGGGCCGAACTGAAGCTTTCTTT. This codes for CASSFEGRTEAFF.

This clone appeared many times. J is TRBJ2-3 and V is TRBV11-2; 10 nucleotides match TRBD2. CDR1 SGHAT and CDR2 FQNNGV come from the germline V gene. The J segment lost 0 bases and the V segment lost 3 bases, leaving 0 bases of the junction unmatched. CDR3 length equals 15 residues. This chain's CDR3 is CASSFSGRSTDTQYF. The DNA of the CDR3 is TGTGCCAGCAGCTTTAGCGGGAGGAGCACAGATACGCAGTATTTT.

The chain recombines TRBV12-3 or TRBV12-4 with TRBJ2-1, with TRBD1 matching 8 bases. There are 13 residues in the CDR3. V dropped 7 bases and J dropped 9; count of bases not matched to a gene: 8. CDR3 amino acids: CASMGQARGEQFF. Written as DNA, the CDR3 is TGTGCCAGCATGGGACAGGCGCGCGGTGAGCAGTTCTTC.

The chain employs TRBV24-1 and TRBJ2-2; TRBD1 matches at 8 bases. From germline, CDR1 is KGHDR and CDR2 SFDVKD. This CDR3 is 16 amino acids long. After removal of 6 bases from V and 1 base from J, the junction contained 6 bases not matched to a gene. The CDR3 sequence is CATSQRTGMNTGELFF. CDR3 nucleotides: TGTGCCACCAGTCAAAGGACAGGGATGAACACCGGGGAGCTGTTTTTT.

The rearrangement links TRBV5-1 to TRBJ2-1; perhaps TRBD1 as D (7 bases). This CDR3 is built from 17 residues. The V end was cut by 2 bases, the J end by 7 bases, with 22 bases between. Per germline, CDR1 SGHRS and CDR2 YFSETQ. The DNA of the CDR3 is TGCGCCAGCAGCTTAATGGGGGGAACAGGGGTGAAAAATGAGCAGTTCTTC. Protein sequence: CASSLMGGTGVKNEQFF.

The CDR3 is CASSLGKGLEQYF. The CDR3, as DNA: TGTGCCAGCAGCTTAGGCAAGGGGCTCGAGCAGTACTTC. V and J are TRBV11-1 and TRBJ2-7; TRBD1 is a possible D gene (5 bases). Germline V lookup: CDR1 SGHAT, CDR2 FQDESV (reference sequence). V was pared by 1 base and J by 6 bases, with 10 bases between. The CDR3 spans 13 residues.

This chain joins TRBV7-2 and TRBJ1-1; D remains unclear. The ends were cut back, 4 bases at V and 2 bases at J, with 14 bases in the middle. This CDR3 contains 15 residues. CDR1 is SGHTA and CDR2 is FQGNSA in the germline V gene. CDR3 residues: CASSSLFIPNTEAFF. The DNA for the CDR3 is TGTGCCAGCAGCTCTCTATTTATACCCAACACTGAAGCTTTCTTT.